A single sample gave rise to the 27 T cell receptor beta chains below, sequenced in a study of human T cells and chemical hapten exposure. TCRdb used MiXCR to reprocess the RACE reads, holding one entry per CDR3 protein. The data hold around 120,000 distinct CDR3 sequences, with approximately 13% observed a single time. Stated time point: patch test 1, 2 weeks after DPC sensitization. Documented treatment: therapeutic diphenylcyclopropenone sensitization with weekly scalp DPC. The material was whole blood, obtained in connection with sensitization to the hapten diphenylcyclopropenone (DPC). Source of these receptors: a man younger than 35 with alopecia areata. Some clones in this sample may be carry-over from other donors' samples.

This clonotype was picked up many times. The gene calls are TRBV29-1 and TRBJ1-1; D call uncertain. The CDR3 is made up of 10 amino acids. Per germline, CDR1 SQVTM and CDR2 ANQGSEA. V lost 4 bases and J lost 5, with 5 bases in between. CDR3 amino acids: CSVVGTEAFF. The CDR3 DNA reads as TGCAGCGTTGTAGGGACTGAAGCTTTCTTT.

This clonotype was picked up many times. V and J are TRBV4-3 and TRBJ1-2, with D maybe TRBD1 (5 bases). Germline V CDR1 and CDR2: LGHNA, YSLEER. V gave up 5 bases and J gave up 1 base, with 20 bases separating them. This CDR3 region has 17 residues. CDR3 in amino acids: CASSYKLGQVDNYGYTF. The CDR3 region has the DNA TGCGCCAGCAGCTACAAACTGGGGCAAGTAGATAACTATGGCTACACCTTC.

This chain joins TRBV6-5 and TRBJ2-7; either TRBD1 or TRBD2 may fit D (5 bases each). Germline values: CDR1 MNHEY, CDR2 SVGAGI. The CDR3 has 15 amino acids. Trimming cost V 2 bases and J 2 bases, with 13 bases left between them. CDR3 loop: CASSYGGPPAYEQYV. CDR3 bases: TGTGCCAGCAGTTACGGGGGACCACCTGCCTACGAGCAGTACGTC.

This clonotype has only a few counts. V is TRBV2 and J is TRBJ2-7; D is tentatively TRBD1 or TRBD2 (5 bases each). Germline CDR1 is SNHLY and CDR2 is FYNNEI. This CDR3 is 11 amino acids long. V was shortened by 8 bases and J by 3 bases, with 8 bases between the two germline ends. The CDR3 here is CASSRGYEQYV. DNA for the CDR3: TGTGCCAGCTCGAGGGGCTACGAGCAGTACGTC.

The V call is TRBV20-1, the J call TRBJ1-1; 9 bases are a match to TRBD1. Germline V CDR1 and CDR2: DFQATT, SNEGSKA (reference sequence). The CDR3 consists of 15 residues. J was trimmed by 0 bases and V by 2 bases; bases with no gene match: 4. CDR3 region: CSARTDRGMNTEAFF. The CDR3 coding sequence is TGCAGTGCTAGAACGGACAGGGGAATGAACACTGAAGCTTTCTTT.

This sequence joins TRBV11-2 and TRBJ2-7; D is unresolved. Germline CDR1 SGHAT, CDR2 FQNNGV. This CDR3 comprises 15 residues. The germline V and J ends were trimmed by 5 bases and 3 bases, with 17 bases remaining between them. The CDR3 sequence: CASSHPDVRNYEQYF. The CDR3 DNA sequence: TGTGCCAGCAGCCACCCCGACGTCAGGAACTACGAGCAGTACTTC.

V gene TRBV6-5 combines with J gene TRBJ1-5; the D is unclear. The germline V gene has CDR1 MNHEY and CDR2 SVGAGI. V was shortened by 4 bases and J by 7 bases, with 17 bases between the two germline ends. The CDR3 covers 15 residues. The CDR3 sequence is CASSSSLTADQPQHF. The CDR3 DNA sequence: TGTGCCAGCAGTTCGTCCCTAACAGCAGACCAGCCCCAGCATTTT.

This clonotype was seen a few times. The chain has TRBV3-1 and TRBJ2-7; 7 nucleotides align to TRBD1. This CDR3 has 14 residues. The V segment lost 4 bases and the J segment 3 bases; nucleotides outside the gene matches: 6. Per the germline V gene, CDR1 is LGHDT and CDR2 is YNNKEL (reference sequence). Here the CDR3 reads CASSRTGARYEQYF. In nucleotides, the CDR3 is TGTGCCAGCAGCCGCACAGGGGCCCGCTACGAGCAGTACTTC.

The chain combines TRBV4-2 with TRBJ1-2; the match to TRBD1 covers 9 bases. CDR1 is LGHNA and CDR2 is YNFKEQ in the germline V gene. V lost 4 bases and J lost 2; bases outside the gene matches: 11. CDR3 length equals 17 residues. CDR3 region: CASSPDPWTGDNYGYTF. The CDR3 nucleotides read TGTGCCAGCAGCCCGGACCCTTGGACAGGGGACAACTATGGCTACACCTTC.

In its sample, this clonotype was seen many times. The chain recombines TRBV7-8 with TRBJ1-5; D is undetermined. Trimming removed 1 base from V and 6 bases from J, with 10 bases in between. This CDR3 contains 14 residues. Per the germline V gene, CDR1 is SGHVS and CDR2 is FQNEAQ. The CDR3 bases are TGTGCCAGCAGCTTAGTAGGCGGGCCTCAGCCCCAGCATTTT. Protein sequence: CASSLVGGPQPQHF.

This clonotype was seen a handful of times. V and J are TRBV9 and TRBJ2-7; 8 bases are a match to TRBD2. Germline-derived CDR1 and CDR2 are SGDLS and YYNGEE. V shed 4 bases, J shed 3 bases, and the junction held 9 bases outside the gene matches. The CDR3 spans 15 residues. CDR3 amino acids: CASSPYRTSFYEQYF. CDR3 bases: TGTGCCAGCAGCCCCTATCGGACTAGCTTCTACGAGCAGTACTTC.

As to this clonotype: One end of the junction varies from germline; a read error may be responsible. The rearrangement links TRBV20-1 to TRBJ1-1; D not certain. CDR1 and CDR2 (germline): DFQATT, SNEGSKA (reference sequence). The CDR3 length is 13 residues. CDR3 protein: CSAREPPNTEAFF. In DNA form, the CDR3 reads TGCAGTGCCAGAGAGCCGCCGAACACTGAAGCTTTCTTT.

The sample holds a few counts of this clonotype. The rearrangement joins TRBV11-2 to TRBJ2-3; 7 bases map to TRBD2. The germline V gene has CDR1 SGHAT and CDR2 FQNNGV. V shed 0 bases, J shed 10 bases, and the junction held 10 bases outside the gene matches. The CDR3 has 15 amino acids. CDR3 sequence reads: CASSLDRRESMSQYF. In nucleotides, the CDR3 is TGTGCCAGCAGCTTAGATCGGCGGGAGAGTATGTCGCAGTATTTT.

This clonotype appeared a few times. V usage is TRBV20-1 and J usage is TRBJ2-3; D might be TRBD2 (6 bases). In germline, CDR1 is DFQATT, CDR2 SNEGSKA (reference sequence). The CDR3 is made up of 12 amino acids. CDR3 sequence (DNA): TGCAGCCCAGGCCGGGGGACAGATACGCAGTATTTT. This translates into CSPGRGTDTQYF.

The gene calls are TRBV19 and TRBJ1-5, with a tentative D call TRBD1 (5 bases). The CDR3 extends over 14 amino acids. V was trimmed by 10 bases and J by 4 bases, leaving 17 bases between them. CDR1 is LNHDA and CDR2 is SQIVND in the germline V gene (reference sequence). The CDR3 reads CATADRILNQPQHF. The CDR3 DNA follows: TGTGCCACCGCAGACAGAATTCTAAATCAGCCCCAGCATTTT.

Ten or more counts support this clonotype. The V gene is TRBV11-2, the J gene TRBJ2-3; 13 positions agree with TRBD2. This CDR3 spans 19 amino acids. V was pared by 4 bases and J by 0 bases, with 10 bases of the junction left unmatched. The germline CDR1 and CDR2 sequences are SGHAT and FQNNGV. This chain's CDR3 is CASSYRLAGGYTSTDTQYF. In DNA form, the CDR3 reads TGTGCCAGCAGCTACAGACTAGCGGGGGGCTACACTAGCACAGATACGCAGTATTTT.

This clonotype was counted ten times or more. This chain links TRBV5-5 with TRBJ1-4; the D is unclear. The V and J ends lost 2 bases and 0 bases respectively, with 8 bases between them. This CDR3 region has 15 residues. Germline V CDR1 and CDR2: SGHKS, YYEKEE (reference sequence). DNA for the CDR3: TGTGCCAGCAGCTTTTCGGTCGCAACTAATGAAAAACTGTTTTTT. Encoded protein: CASSFSVATNEKLFF.

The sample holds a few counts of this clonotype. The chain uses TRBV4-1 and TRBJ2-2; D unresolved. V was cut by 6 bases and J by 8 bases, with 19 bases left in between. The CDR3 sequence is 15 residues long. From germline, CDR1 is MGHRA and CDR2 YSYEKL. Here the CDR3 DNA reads TGCGCCAGCAGAGTACTCCCAATTTTAAGGGGGGAGCTGTTTTTT. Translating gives CASRVLPILRGELFF.

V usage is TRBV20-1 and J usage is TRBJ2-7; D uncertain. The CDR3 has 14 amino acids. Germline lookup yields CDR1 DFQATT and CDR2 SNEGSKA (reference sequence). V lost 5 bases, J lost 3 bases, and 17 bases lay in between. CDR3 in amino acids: CSASPGSLLYEQYF. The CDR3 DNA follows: TGCAGTGCTTCACCTGGATCGCTCCTCTACGAGCAGTACTTC.

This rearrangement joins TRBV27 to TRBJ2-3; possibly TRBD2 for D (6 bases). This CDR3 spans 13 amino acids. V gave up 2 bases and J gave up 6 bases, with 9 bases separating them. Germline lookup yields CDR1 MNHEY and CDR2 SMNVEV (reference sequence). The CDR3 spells CASSLGGKDTQYF. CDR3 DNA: TGTGCCAGCAGTTTAGGGGGGAAGGATACGCAGTATTTT.

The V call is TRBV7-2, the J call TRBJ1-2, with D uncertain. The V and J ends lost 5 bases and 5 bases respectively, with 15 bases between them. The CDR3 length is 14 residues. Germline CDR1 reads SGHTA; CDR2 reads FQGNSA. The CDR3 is CASSPSGATYGYTF. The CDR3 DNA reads TGTGCCAGCAGCCCCTCAGGTGCGACGTATGGCTACACCTTC.

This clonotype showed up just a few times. The CDR3 reads CASSCPRTGSSYEQYV. DNA for the CDR3: TGCGCCAGCAGCTGTCCCCGGACGGGCAGCTCCTACGAGCAGTACGTC. This rearrangement joins TRBV5-1 to TRBJ2-7; no clear D. This CDR3 spans 16 amino acids. V was shortened by 3 bases and J by 0 bases, with 16 bases between the two germline ends. Germline CDR1 is SGHRS and CDR2 is YFSETQ.

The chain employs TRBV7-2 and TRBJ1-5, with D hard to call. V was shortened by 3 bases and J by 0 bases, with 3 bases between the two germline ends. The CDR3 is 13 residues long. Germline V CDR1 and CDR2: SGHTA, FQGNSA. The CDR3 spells CASSFASNQPQHF. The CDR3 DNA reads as TGTGCCAGCAGCTTCGCTAGCAATCAGCCCCAGCATTTT.

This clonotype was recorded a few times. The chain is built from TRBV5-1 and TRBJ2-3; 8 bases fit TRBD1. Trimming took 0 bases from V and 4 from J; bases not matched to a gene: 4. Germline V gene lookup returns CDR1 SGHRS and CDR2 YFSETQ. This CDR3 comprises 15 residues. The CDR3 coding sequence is TGCGCCAGCAGCTTGGGGAAGACAGGGGCAGATACGCAGTATTTT. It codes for CASSLGKTGADTQYF.

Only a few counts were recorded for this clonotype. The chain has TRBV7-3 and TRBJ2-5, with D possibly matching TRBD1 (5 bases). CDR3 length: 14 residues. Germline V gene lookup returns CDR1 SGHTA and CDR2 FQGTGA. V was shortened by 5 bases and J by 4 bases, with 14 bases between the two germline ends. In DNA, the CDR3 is TGTGCCAGCAGCCCTAGGGTGACAGCAGAGACCCAGTACTTC. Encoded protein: CASSPRVTAETQYF.

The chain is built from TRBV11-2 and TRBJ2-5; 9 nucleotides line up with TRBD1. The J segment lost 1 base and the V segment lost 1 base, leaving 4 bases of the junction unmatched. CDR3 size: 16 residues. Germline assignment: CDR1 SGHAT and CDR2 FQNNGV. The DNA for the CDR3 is TGTGCCAGCAGCTTAGCCCCGACAGGGGGCCAAGAGACCCAGTACTTC. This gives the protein CASSLAPTGGQETQYF. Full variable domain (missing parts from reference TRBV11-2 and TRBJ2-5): EAGVAQSPRYKIIEKRQSVAFWCNPISGHATLYWYQQILGQGPKLLIQFQNNGVVDDSQLPKDRFSAERLKGVDSTLKIQPAKLEDSAVYLCASSLAPTGGQETQYFGPGTRLLVL.

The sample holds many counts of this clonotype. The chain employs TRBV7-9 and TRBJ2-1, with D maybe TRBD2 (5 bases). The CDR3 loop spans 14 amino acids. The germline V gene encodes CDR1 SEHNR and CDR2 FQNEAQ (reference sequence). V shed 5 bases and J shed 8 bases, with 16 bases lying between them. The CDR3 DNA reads TGTGCCAGCAGCCCCGAACCTAGCTTCCATGAGCAGTTCTTC. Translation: CASSPEPSFHEQFF.